This T cell receptor beta chain was sequenced for a study of T cell responses to AZD1222 COVID-19 vaccine. With respect to this clone: Its antigen is undetermined.

Study-wide results and limits: Spike-specific TCR repertoires showed rising breadth and depth after two AZD1222 doses. Seropositive status at baseline applied to only 5 or 6 AZD1222 recipients. Nearly half of the spike-specific TCRs reportedly recognize variant regions that carry no mutations.

Trimming removed 7 bases from V and 7 bases from J; junction bases left unmatched: 5. Germline V gene data show CDR1 as ENHRY and CDR2 as SYGVKD. CDR3 length equals 13 residues. Assay: immunoSEQ multiplex PCR; the TCRdb copy retains only in-frame clones and omits some. The table lists approximately 110,000 clones, nearly 90% of them singletons, with 2% to 2.5% in the top ten. Pooled samples include second doses given at about 4 or 12 weeks. The chain combines TRBV10-3 with TRBJ1-5; 9 bases fit TRBD1. Sequences were derived from peripheral blood, sampled 28 days after the second AZD1222 dose. The clonotype comes from an adult who received the AZD1222 COVID-19 vaccine. CDR3 in amino acids: CAITPGTGQPQHF. In DNA form, the CDR3 reads TGTGCCATCACTCCGGGGACAGGGCAGCCCCAGCATTTT.